The 26 T cell receptor beta chains reported below all come from one sample, sequenced in a study of CD8 T cells in ankylosing spondylitis. One entry per CDR3 protein, called by TCRdb with MiXCR from the 5' RACE reads. The sample has 350,000 to 400,000 distinct CDR3 sequences, 20% to 25% seen once. Material: blood, either unsorted or a sorted T cell fraction (not recorded which). These receptors all stem from a male donor with ankylosing spondylitis or in good health (not recorded which).

The chain carries TRBV5-1 and TRBJ2-4; 8 nucleotides line up with TRBD2. The CDR3 is 16 amino acids. Unmatched junction bases numbered 5, after V lost 2 bases and J lost 1 base. Germline CDR1 and CDR2: SGHRS and YFSETQ. The CDR3 protein is CASSFSGAEAKNIQYF. DNA for the CDR3: TGCGCCAGCAGCTTTAGCGGGGCCGAGGCCAAAAACATTCAGTACTTC.

The chain couples TRBV20-1 to TRBJ2-4, with 8 bases fitting TRBD1. Germline CDR1 reads DFQATT; CDR2 reads SNEGSKA (reference sequence). This CDR3 contains 16 residues. Trimming at V came to 3 bases and at J to 2 bases, leaving 9 bases not matched to a gene. This CDR3 reads CSARTQGEHTKNIQYF. CDR3 nucleotides: TGCAGTGCTAGGACACAGGGGGAGCACACCAAAAACATTCAGTACTTC.

This clonotype was seen only a few times. The chain recombines TRBV13 with TRBJ1-2; D is unresolved. Germline values: CDR1 PRHDT, CDR2 FYEKMQ (reference sequence). Deletions cut 7 bases from V and 7 bases from J, with 16 bases between. The CDR3 runs to 13 residues. CDR3 sequence: CASNNYEGGGYTF. In DNA form, the CDR3 reads TGTGCCAGCAACAACTACGAAGGTGGTGGCTACACCTTC.

This CDR3 is CASSGQATGELFF. Here the CDR3 DNA reads TGTGCCAGCAGTGGACAGGCTACCGGGGAGCTGTTTTTT. The chain carries TRBV6-4 and TRBJ2-2; perhaps TRBD1 as D (6 bases). Germline assignment: CDR1 MRHNA and CDR2 SNTAGT. Between the trimmed V and J ends, which lost 4 bases and 5 bases, there was a span of 8 bases. The CDR3 has 13 amino acids.

The table lists this clonotype with many counts. The J gene is TRBJ2-1, the V gene TRBV7-6; the D gene is possibly TRBD2 (5 bases). Germline V lookup: CDR1 SGHVS, CDR2 FNYEAQ. This CDR3 comprises 15 residues. The ends were cut back, 2 bases at V and 0 bases at J, with 8 bases in the middle. For the CDR3, the DNA is TGTGCCAGCAGCTTATGGGAGAGCTCCTACAATGAGCAGTTCTTC. It codes for CASSLWESSYNEQFF.

This clonotype was detected a few times. The J gene is TRBJ1-1, the V gene TRBV2; D is ambiguous. The germline CDR1 and CDR2 sequences are SNHLY and FYNNEI. The germline V and J ends were trimmed by 8 bases and 6 bases, with 16 bases remaining between them. There are 13 residues in the CDR3. CDR3 amino acids: CASGWSTTPEAFF. The CDR3 DNA reads as TGTGCCAGCGGGTGGTCCACCACCCCTGAAGCTTTCTTT.

J is TRBJ2-3 and V is TRBV9; the D is unclear. The CDR3 is 15 amino acids. Trimming removed 0 bases at V and 2 bases at J, with 10 bases between. In germline, CDR1 is SGDLS, CDR2 YYNGEE. The CDR3 reads CASSVDTYNTDTQYF. CDR3 in DNA: TGTGCCAGCAGCGTAGACACATACAACACAGATACGCAGTATTTT.

This chain connects TRBV9 to TRBJ2-3; weak D call: TRBD2 (6 bases). CDR1 and CDR2 from the germline V gene are SGDLS and YYNGEE. The CDR3 runs 14 residues. V was shortened by 0 bases and J by 6 bases, with 11 bases between the two germline ends. CDR3 DNA: TGTGCCAGCAGCGTAGCTAGCGACACGGATACGCAGTATTTT. As protein: CASSVASDTDTQYF.

This clonotype was detected a few times. The J gene is TRBJ1-5, the V gene TRBV5-1; D unclear. V lost 4 bases and J 5 bases, leaving 16 bases between the germline ends. The CDR3 contains 15 residues. From germline, CDR1 is SGHRS and CDR2 YFSETQ. This chain's CDR3 is CASSESGLDYQPQHF. The CDR3 nucleotides read TGCGCCAGCAGCGAGAGTGGGCTGGATTATCAGCCCCAGCATTTT.

There are a few counts of this clonotype. The chain carries TRBV6-2 or TRBV6-3 and TRBJ1-1; tentative D call: TRBD1 (6 bases). This CDR3 contains 16 residues. Trimming stripped 2 bases from V and 7 bases from J, with 20 bases between. Germline CDR1 and CDR2: MNHEY and SVGEGT. The CDR3 loop reads CASSYQPWEGEVEAFF. CDR3 nucleotide sequence: TGTGCCAGCAGTTACCAACCCTGGGAGGGGGAGGTTGAAGCTTTCTTT.

The chain couples TRBV2 to TRBJ1-2; 9 nucleotides agree with TRBD1. V was clipped by 5 bases and J by 1 base; unmatched bases: 11. Germline V CDR1 and CDR2: SNHLY, FYNNEI. The CDR3 has 17 amino acids. The CDR3 DNA follows: TGTGCCAGCAGTTCCCCGGGACAGGGCAAAATTAACTATGGCTACACCTTC. It specifies CASSSPGQGKINYGYTF.

The chain has TRBV2 and TRBJ2-7, with 13 bases lining up with TRBD2. The CDR3 runs to 15 residues. Germline V CDR1 and CDR2: SNHLY, FYNNEI. V was pared by 6 bases and J by 6 bases, with 8 bases of the junction left unmatched. CDR3 protein: CASRAGLAGYVEQYF. CDR3 DNA: TGTGCCAGCAGGGCGGGACTAGCGGGGTACGTCGAGCAGTACTTC.

Comment on this clonotype: One end of the junction is discordant with germline, which a read error may explain. J is TRBJ2-3 and V is TRBV6-1; the D is unclear. The CDR3 contains 14 residues. Germline values: CDR1 MNHNS, CDR2 SASEGT. The CDR3 bases are TGTGCCAGCAGTGAAGCGCATCGGCTAGATACGCTGTATTTT. Translation gives CASSEAHRLDTLYF.

V and J are TRBV7-9 and TRBJ2-1; D may correspond to TRBD1 or TRBD2 (5 bases each). The V gene's germline CDR1 is SEHNR and CDR2 FQNEAQ (reference sequence). This CDR3 contains 15 residues. V lost 0 bases to trimming and J lost 10 bases, with 16 bases between them. The CDR3 DNA is TGTGCCAGCAGCTTAGCGAGGGGTTATCGGGGCGAGCAGTTCTTC. It codes for CASSLARGYRGEQFF.

This clonotype was seen a few times. This CDR3 reads CASSLGGLYLSHQETQYF. The DNA of the CDR3 is TGTGCCAGCAGCTTAGGGGGACTATACCTCTCCCACCAAGAGACCCAGTACTTC. V and J are TRBV11-2 and TRBJ2-5, with 7 bases matching TRBD2. This CDR3 region has 18 residues. V lost 1 base, J lost 0 bases, and 11 bases stayed unmatched. Germline CDR1 reads SGHAT; CDR2 reads FQNNGV.

V is TRBV5-1 and J is TRBJ2-1; D is perhaps TRBD2 (5 bases). CDR1 is SGHRS and CDR2 is YFSETQ in the germline V gene. The CDR3 consists of 14 residues. Trimming stripped 6 bases from V and 1 base from J, with 11 bases between. CDR3 sequence: CASKGGSSYNEQFF. The CDR3, as DNA: TGCGCCAGCAAAGGCGGGTCTTCCTACAATGAGCAGTTCTTC.

The genes are TRBV19 and TRBJ2-2, with D perhaps TRBD1 (6 bases). Germline CDR1 and CDR2: LNHDA and SQIVND (reference sequence). V was trimmed by 3 bases and J by 4 bases, leaving 15 bases between them. CDR3 length: 16 amino acids. CDR3 amino acids: CASSMGTGLGTGELFF. The DNA for the CDR3 is TGTGCCAGTAGTATGGGTACAGGGTTAGGCACCGGGGAGCTGTTTTTT. The entire variable domain, with the rest obtained from reference TRBV19 and TRBJ2-2, is as follows: DGGITQSPKYLFRKEGQNVTLSCEQNLNHDAMYWYRQDPGQGLRLIYYSQIVNDFQKGDIAEGYSVSREKKESFPLTVTSAQKNPTAFYLCASSMGTGLGTGELFFGEGSRLTVL.

CDR3 protein: CASSQGPSGSYEQYF. CDR3 nucleotides: TGCGCCAGCAGCCAAGGGCCTAGCGGCTCCTACGAGCAGTACTTC. The V call is TRBV4-1, the J call TRBJ2-7; 7 nucleotides align to TRBD2. Germline CDR1 MGHRA, CDR2 YSYEKL. V was clipped by 1 base and J by 0 bases; unmatched bases: 3. The CDR3 covers 15 residues.

This clonotype came up a few times. CDR3 nucleotides: TGCGCCAGCAGCCAGAGGGATCCCAGCTCCTACGAGCAGTACTTC. Protein: CASSQRDPSSYEQYF. The J gene is TRBJ2-7, the V gene TRBV4-1; D may be TRBD2 (5 bases). The length of the CDR3 is 15 residues. V gave up 3 bases and J gave up 0 bases, with 12 bases separating them. Germline CDR1 reads MGHRA; CDR2 reads YSYEKL.

This rearrangement joins TRBV20-1 to TRBJ2-1; 8 nucleotides align to TRBD1. The junction had 5 bases not matched to a gene; V was cut back by 0 bases and J by 4 bases. Germline V CDR1 and CDR2: DFQATT, SNEGSKA (reference sequence). The CDR3 extends over 15 amino acids. The DNA for the CDR3 is TGCAGTGCTAGAGACCGGGACAGGCTTTACAATGAGCAGTTCTTC. Its protein product is CSARDRDRLYNEQFF.

This clonotype was counted only a few times. The CDR3 nucleotides read TGCGCCAGCACATGGACGGGGGGAGTCTCCTACAATGAGCAGTTCTTC. Amino acids: CASTWTGGVSYNEQFF. The chain has TRBV5-1 and TRBJ2-1; 7 positions match TRBD2. Germline CDR1 and CDR2: SGHRS and YFSETQ. The CDR3 contains 16 residues. V lost 6 bases and J lost 0; bases outside the gene matches: 9.

V and J are TRBV4-1 and TRBJ2-7; D gene unclear. Per the germline V gene, CDR1 is MGHRA and CDR2 is YSYEKL. Trimming stripped 0 bases from V and 4 bases from J, with 7 bases between. CDR3 length: 13 amino acids. CDR3 residues: CASSQDPTYEQYF. CDR3 DNA: TGCGCCAGCAGCCAAGATCCCACTTACGAGCAGTACTTC.

This rearrangement joins TRBV2 to TRBJ2-7, with D hard to call. Germline values: CDR1 SNHLY, CDR2 FYNNEI. The CDR3 has 12 residues. V lost 2 bases and J 6 bases, leaving 8 bases between the germline ends. CDR3 amino acids: CASSELRGEQYF. The CDR3 coding sequence is TGTGCCAGCAGTGAACTCCGCGGCGAGCAGTACTTC.

The chain couples TRBV29-1 to TRBJ1-4, with no clear D. The CDR3 runs to 14 residues. V was clipped by 0 bases and J by 8 bases, with 13 bases between them. CDR1 and CDR2 from the germline V gene are SQVTM and ANQGSEA. CDR3 protein: CSVEDLAEREKLFF. As DNA, the CDR3 is TGCAGCGTTGAAGATCTGGCGGAGAGGGAAAAACTGTTTTTT.

This clonotype was recorded a few times. The chain links TRBV2 to TRBJ1-1; tentatively, D is TRBD1 (6 bases). The V end was cut by 6 bases, the J end by 0 bases, with 11 bases between. Germline V lookup: CDR1 SNHLY, CDR2 FYNNEI. This CDR3 has 14 residues. DNA of the CDR3: TGTGCCAGCAGAGAGGACAGAGTGAACACTGAAGCTTTCTTT. It specifies CASREDRVNTEAFF.

This clonotype has a handful of counts. This chain links TRBV29-1 with TRBJ2-3; maybe TRBD2 (6 bases). With 4 bases removed from V and 8 bases from J, the gap between germline ends came to 22 bases. CDR1 is SQVTM and CDR2 is ANQGSEA in the germline V gene. This CDR3 spans 15 amino acids. This CDR3 is CSVGGGTASLSTQYF. The CDR3 DNA reads as TGCAGCGTTGGTGGTGGGACTGCGTCCCTTAGTACGCAGTATTTT.